This passage covers 30 T cell receptor beta chains from one sample sequenced in a study of cytomegalovirus exposure and HLA in healthy donors. PCR involved 60 Vbeta and 13 Jbeta primers. Profiling relied on immunoSEQ multiplex PCR, and the TCRdb table lists in-frame clones only, not all of them. The profile shows about 180,000 clones, about two thirds of them singletons. Sequencing input: PBMCs. The receptors were gathered from a human donor in good health.

The CDR3 coding sequence is TGCGCCAGCAGCCAGAGACTCCCGGGGGAGACCCAGTACTTC. It specifies CASSQRLPGETQYF. The rearrangement links TRBV4-1 to TRBJ2-5, with a possible D match to TRBD2 (5 bases). The CDR3 sequence is 14 residues long. Germline V gene data show CDR1 as MGHRA and CDR2 as YSYEKL. Trimming pared 3 bases from V and 5 bases from J, leaving 13 bases between.

The chain recombines TRBV11-2 with TRBJ1-2; 7 nucleotides align to TRBD1. The length of the CDR3 is 16 residues. Looked up from germline, CDR1 is SGHAT and CDR2 is FQNNGV. The V gene end was trimmed by 5 bases and the J gene end by 6 bases; junction bases not matched to a gene: 15. The CDR3, as DNA: TGTGCCAGCAGCCCAGCCCTACAGGGGTTTGGGGATGGCTACACCTTC. It yields the protein CASSPALQGFGDGYTF.

The rearrangement joins TRBV19 to TRBJ2-6; D perhaps matches TRBD1 (6 bases). The V gene's germline CDR1 is LNHDA and CDR2 SQIVND (reference sequence). This CDR3 is built from 15 residues. V was cut by 10 bases and J by 2 bases, with 15 bases left in between. CDR3 nucleotides: TGTGCCACCCGGGTTTCAGGGGCTGGGGCCAACGTCCTGACTTTC. Translating gives CATRVSGAGANVLTF.

This clone was recorded a few times. The chain combines TRBV27 with TRBJ2-2; tentative D call: TRBD1 (6 bases). Germline lookup yields CDR1 MNHEY and CDR2 SMNVEV (reference sequence). CDR3 length equals 15 residues. V gave up 3 bases and J gave up 2 bases, with 10 bases separating them. CDR3 nucleotides: TGTGCCAGCAGTTTCCAGACAGGAAACACCGGGGAGCTGTTTTTT. This codes for CASSFQTGNTGELFF.

This chain links TRBV7-9 with TRBJ2-1, with D possibly matching TRBD1 (5 bases). Germline CDR1 is SEHNR and CDR2 is FQNEAQ (reference sequence). V dropped 3 bases and J dropped 0 bases, with 12 bases sitting between them. The CDR3 has 16 amino acids. Here the CDR3 reads CASSFGAGNSYNEQFF. CDR3 bases: TGTGCCAGCAGCTTTGGAGCAGGGAACTCCTACAATGAGCAGTTCTTC.

About this clone: No conserved phenylalanine or tryptophan is present at the end of the CDR3, so a read error is the likely explanation. No DNA is shown, since the ends of the CDR3 on it are uncertain; the CDR3 is the one TCRdb lists. V and J are TRBV6-1 and TRBJ1-1. From its first to its last residue, the CDR3 has 11 amino acids. Germline assignment: CDR1 MNHNS and CDR2 SASEGT. The CDR3 here is CASSELWGGRL.

The chain links TRBV30 to TRBJ2-7; D is undetermined. Germline values: CDR1 GTSNPN, CDR2 SVGIG (reference sequence). This CDR3 has 12 residues. The V end was cut by 0 bases, the J end by 2 bases, with 5 bases between. The CDR3 spells CAWSVLTYEQYF. CDR3 in DNA: TGTGCCTGGAGTGTACTGACCTACGAGCAGTACTTC. Supplemented by reference TRBV30 and TRBJ2-7, the full variable domain reads SQTIHQWPATLVQPVGSPLSLECTVEGTSNPNLYWYRQAAGRGLQLLFYSVGIGQISSEVPQNLSASRPQDRQFILSSKKLLLSDSGFYLCAWSVLTYEQYFGPGTRLTVT.

This clone was detected a few times. V gene TRBV11-2 combines with J gene TRBJ1-1; 7 bases are shared with TRBD1. V trimming: 9 bases; J trimming: 4 bases; junction bases outside the gene matches: 8. Germline lookup yields CDR1 SGHAT and CDR2 FQNNGV. The CDR3 consists of 13 residues. The CDR3 loop reads CASREQGFTEAFF. The CDR3 coding sequence is TGTGCCAGTCGGGAACAGGGGTTCACTGAAGCTTTCTTT.

V is TRBV4-3 and J is TRBJ1-2, with D possibly matching TRBD1 (6 bases). Trimming stripped 6 bases from V and 2 bases from J, with 16 bases between. CDR1 LGHNA and CDR2 YSLEER come from the germline V gene. There are 15 residues in the CDR3. The CDR3 reads CASRGGHFLNYGYTF. The CDR3 DNA sequence: TGCGCCAGCAGGGGGGGGCATTTCCTAAACTATGGCTACACCTTC.

J is TRBJ1-2 and V is TRBV5-1, with TRBD1 matching over 9 bases. Per the germline V gene, CDR1 is SGHRS and CDR2 is YFSETQ. The V segment lost 4 bases and the J segment 8 bases; nucleotides outside the gene matches: 6. This CDR3 is 13 amino acids long. CDR3 bases: TGCGCCAGCAGCCCGGGACAGGGCGCCGGCTACACCTTC. This gives the protein CASSPGQGAGYTF. The whole variable domain, remainder taken from reference TRBV5-1 and TRBJ1-2, is KAGVTQTPRYLIKTRGQQVTLSCSPISGHRSVSWYQQTPGQGLQFLFEYFSETQRNKGNFPGRFSGRQFSNSRSEMNVSTLELGDSALYLCASSPGQGAGYTFGSGTRLTVV.

The table lists this clone with a few counts. CDR3 in amino acids: CASSRQGYSPLHF. DNA for the CDR3: TGTGCCAGCAGCCGACAGGGGTATTCACCCCTCCACTTT. This chain uses TRBV7-3 with TRBJ1-6, with 8 bases aligning to TRBD1. The CDR3 is made up of 13 amino acids. Germline V lookup: CDR1 SGHTA, CDR2 FQGTGA. The trim removed 5 bases at V and 8 bases at J, leaving 2 bases unmatched.

In this sample, this clone turned up a few times. J is TRBJ2-7 and V is TRBV7-2; D is undetermined. Germline lookup yields CDR1 SGHTA and CDR2 FQGNSA. The CDR3 has 15 amino acids. V lost 0 bases and J lost 0, with 9 bases in between. The CDR3 sequence is CASSLAHRSSYEQYF. CDR3 DNA: TGTGCCAGCAGCTTAGCGCATAGGAGCTCCTACGAGCAGTACTTC.

In the case of this clone: The identical CDR3 is also encoded by other nucleotide sequences in the sample. This chain connects TRBV2 to TRBJ2-7; D is unresolved. Germline CDR1 SNHLY, CDR2 FYNNEI. This CDR3 has 15 amino acids. The germline V and J ends were trimmed by 2 bases and 3 bases, with 14 bases remaining between them. The CDR3 reads CASSETSGSLYEQYF. In nucleotides, the CDR3 is TGTGCCAGCAGTGAAACGTCCGGTTCCCTCTACGAGCAGTACTTC.

The rearrangement uses TRBV27 and TRBJ2-3, with TRBD2 identical over 9 bases. With 0 bases clipped from V and 1 base from J, the junction kept 2 bases outside the gene matches. CDR1 and CDR2 (germline): MNHEY, SMNVEV (reference sequence). The CDR3 runs 16 residues. CDR3 DNA sequence: TGTGCCAGCAGTTTATCGCCTAGCGGGGGCACAGATACGCAGTATTTT. The encoded protein is CASSLSPSGGTDTQYF.

This clone was seen a single time. This chain connects TRBV13 to TRBJ2-3; 9 nucleotides agree with TRBD1. The junction had 2 bases not matched to a gene; V was cut back by 4 bases and J by 3 bases. Germline CDR1 is PRHDT and CDR2 is FYEKMQ (reference sequence). The CDR3 covers 14 residues. Here the CDR3 reads CASSSGQGTDTQYF. The CDR3 region has the DNA TGTGCCAGCAGCTCTGGACAGGGGACAGATACGCAGTATTTT.

The chain has TRBV10-3 and TRBJ2-1; 13 bases align to TRBD2. The CDR3 has 17 amino acids. V was pared by 10 bases and J by 0 bases, with 9 bases of the junction left unmatched. Germline V CDR1 and CDR2: ENHRY, SYGVKD. The CDR3 DNA reads as TGTGCCACCTCGCGGACTAGCGGGGGAAGCTCCTACAATGAGCAGTTCTTC. Encoded protein: CATSRTSGGSSYNEQFF.

This clone came up a few times. The chain is built from TRBV27 and TRBJ1-5; a weak D match, TRBD1 (6 bases). Germline-derived CDR1 and CDR2 are MNHEY and SMNVEV (reference sequence). V was trimmed by 5 bases and J by 4 bases, leaving 15 bases between them. The CDR3 spans 15 residues. The CDR3 DNA sequence: TGTGCCAGCAGTCCAAGGGGGGGAATTAATCAGCCCCAGCATTTT. Translation: CASSPRGGINQPQHF.

The rearrangement links TRBV5-1 to TRBJ2-5; 8 bases map to TRBD1. With 2 bases clipped from V and 5 bases from J, the junction kept 2 bases outside the gene matches. The CDR3 has 13 residues. Germline loops: CDR1 SGHRS, CDR2 YFSETQ. The CDR3 loop reads CASSFRGQETQYF. The CDR3 DNA follows: TGCGCCAGCAGCTTCAGGGGGCAGGAGACCCAGTACTTC.

The rearrangement links TRBV2 to TRBJ1-1; 7 nucleotides match TRBD1. CDR3 length: 13 amino acids. Germline V gene data show CDR1 as SNHLY and CDR2 as FYNNEI. Trimming at V came to 5 bases and at J to 5 bases, leaving 5 bases not matched to a gene. DNA of the CDR3: TGTGCCAGCAGTATCGACAGGGAGACTGAAGCTTTCTTT. As protein: CASSIDRETEAFF.

A note on this clone: Other DNA sequences in this specimen translate into the identical CDR3. The chain has TRBV5-1 and TRBJ2-2; D gene ambiguous. This CDR3 comprises 14 residues. Looked up from germline, CDR1 is SGHRS and CDR2 is YFSETQ. Between the trimmed V and J ends, which lost 0 bases and 1 base, there was a span of 4 bases. CDR3: CASSLVRNTGELFF. CDR3 in DNA: TGCGCCAGCAGCTTGGTTAGGAACACCGGGGAGCTGTTTTTT.

The chain employs TRBV5-1 and TRBJ2-1, with 11 nucleotides matching TRBD2. The CDR3 has 14 residues. The J segment lost 8 bases and the V segment lost 4 bases, leaving 5 bases of the junction unmatched. CDR1 is SGHRS and CDR2 is YFSETQ in the germline V gene. The CDR3: CASSMTSGADEQFF. The CDR3 region has the DNA TGCGCCAGCAGCATGACTAGCGGGGCCGATGAGCAGTTCTTC.

The V call is TRBV10-3, the J call TRBJ1-5; D is possibly TRBD1 (5 bases). The CDR3 has 18 residues. Germline lookup yields CDR1 ENHRY and CDR2 SYGVKD. Trimming pared 0 bases from V and 0 bases from J, leaving 15 bases between. CDR3 nucleotides: TGTGCCATCAGTGAGTCCCTTCAGGGAAGTAATAGCAATCAGCCCCAGCATTTT. Residues: CAISESLQGSNSNQPQHF.

The gene calls are TRBV27 and TRBJ2-7, with 8 positions matching TRBD1. Germline-derived CDR1 and CDR2 are MNHEY and SMNVEV (reference sequence). Trimming cost V 8 bases and J 3 bases; bases outside gene matches: 9. The length of the CDR3 is 14 residues. The CDR3 DNA sequence: TGTGCCAGCGGGACAGGTGGACGAGACTACGAGCAGTACTTC. Amino acid sequence: CASGTGGRDYEQYF.

The V gene is TRBV27, the J gene TRBJ1-6; D remains ambiguous. V lost 5 bases and J 14 bases, leaving 16 bases between the germline ends. The CDR3 consists of 13 residues. Germline V gene sequence: CDR1 MNHEY, CDR2 SMNVEV (reference sequence). The CDR3 protein is CASSTAPFGALHF. For the CDR3, the DNA is TGTGCCAGCAGTACGGCCCCATTTGGAGCCCTCCACTTT.

This rearrangement joins TRBV30 to TRBJ1-4; D gene ambiguous. The CDR3 totals 13 residues. Trimming removed 0 bases from V and 7 bases from J, with 9 bases in between. Germline CDR1 is GTSNPN and CDR2 is SVGIG (reference sequence). The CDR3 region is CAWSVARGEKLFF. CDR3 DNA sequence: TGTGCCTGGAGTGTAGCCCGGGGTGAAAAACTGTTTTTT.

The chain links TRBV14 to TRBJ1-6; D is unclear. The V end lost 8 bases, the J end lost 6 bases, and 14 bases lay between the germline ends. The CDR3 runs to 14 residues. The germline CDR1 and CDR2 sequences are SGHDN and FVKESK. CDR3 DNA sequence: TGTGCCAGCGGTCTTCGAGTTAGTAATTCACCCCTCCACTTT. It codes for CASGLRVSNSPLHF.

V usage is TRBV5-6 and J usage is TRBJ1-3; tentatively, D is TRBD1 (5 bases). Trimming removed 6 bases from V and 2 bases from J, with 12 bases in between. Germline V gene lookup returns CDR1 SGHDT and CDR2 YYEEEE. CDR3 length: 14 amino acids. Written as DNA, the CDR3 is TGTGCCAGCATCCCTGACAGTACTGGAAACACCATATATTTT. Its translation: CASIPDSTGNTIYF.

V gene TRBV6-5 combines with J gene TRBJ2-7, with 8 bases that match TRBD1. This CDR3 is built from 14 residues. V was pared by 5 bases and J by 2 bases, with 5 bases of the junction left unmatched. CDR1 and CDR2 (germline): MNHEY, SVGAGI. The CDR3 DNA is TGTGCCAGCAGTACCGAGGACAGGGCCTACGAGCAGTACTTC. As protein: CASSTEDRAYEQYF.

The V gene is TRBV6-5, the J gene TRBJ2-5; D possibly corresponds to TRBD2 (7 bases). This CDR3 contains 14 residues. V was pared by 7 bases and J by 5 bases, with 17 bases between. In germline, CDR1 is MNHEY, CDR2 SVGAGI. CDR3 coding DNA: TGTGCCAGCACTAGGGGGGGGCCTGGGGAGACCCAGTACTTC. This sequence encodes CASTRGGPGETQYF.

This clone was seen only a few times. V is TRBV11-3 and J is TRBJ2-1, with D possibly TRBD1 on 6 matching bases. Per the germline V gene, CDR1 is SGHNT and CDR2 is YENEEA. The CDR3 has 13 residues. V lost 4 bases and J lost 5, with 9 bases in between. The CDR3 loop is CASSSRQDNEQFF. The DNA of the CDR3 is TGTGCCAGCAGCTCCCGACAGGACAATGAGCAGTTCTTC.